A single TCR beta chain is shown here with its context. Its specificity is not known. V lost 0 bases, J lost 1 base, and 9 bases lay in between. This CDR3 spans 15 amino acids. CDR1 MGHRA and CDR2 YSYEKL come from the germline V gene. These data belong to a study of Graves' ophthalmopathy and Graves' hyperthyroidism. Overall study results and limits: Blood also held most thyroid clonotypes expanded above 0.001 frequency.

RNA transcripts served as template for amplifying TCR beta CDR3 sequences. The authors performed first-round RT-PCR with HTBI primers and then a second-round multiplex PCR. MiXCR, run by TCRdb on the multiplex PCR reads, gives a single entry per CDR3 protein. The table has 350,000 or so distinct CDR3 sequences, roughly 17% seen once. Diagnosis was based on clinical symptoms, serum thyroxine, TRAb, thyroid ultrasound and orbital computed tomography. The chain links TRBV4-1 to TRBJ2-5; D might be TRBD1 or TRBD2, each matching 5 bases. Sequencing was done on a sample of peripheral blood. The receptor comes from an adult man with Graves' ophthalmopathy. CDR3 sequence reads: CASSQDSRGQETQYF. The CDR3 DNA follows: TGCGCCAGCAGCCAAGATTCGAGGGGCCAAGAGACCCAGTACTTC.